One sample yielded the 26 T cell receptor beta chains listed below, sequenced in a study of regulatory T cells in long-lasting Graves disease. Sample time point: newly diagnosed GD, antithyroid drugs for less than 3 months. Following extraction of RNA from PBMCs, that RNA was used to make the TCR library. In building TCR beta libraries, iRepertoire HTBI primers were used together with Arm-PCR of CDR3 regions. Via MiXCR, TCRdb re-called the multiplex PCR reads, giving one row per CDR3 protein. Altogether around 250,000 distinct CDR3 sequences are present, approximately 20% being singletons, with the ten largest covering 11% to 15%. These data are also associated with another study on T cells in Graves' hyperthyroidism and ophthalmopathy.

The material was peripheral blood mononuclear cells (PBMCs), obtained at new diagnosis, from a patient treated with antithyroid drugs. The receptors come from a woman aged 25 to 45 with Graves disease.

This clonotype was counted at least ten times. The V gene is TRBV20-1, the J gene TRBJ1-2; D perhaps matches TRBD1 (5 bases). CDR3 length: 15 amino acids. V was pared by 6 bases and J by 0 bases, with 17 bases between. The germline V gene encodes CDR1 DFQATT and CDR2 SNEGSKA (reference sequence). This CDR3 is CSAGRVGGTNYGYTF. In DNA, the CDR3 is TGCAGTGCGGGGAGGGTTGGGGGGACTAACTATGGCTACACCTTC.

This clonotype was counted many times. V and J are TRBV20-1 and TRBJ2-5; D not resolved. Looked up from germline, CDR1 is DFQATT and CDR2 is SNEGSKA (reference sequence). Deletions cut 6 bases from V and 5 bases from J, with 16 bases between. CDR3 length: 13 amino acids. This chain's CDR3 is CSAQSPRPETQYF. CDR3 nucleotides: TGCAGTGCCCAGAGTCCTCGGCCGGAGACCCAGTACTTC.

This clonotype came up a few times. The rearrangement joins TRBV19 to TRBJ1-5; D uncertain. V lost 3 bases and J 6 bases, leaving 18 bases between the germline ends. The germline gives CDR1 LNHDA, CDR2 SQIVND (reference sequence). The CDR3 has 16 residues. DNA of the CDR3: TGTGCCAGTAGTATCCCCTCGGAAAGGCTGGGTCAGCCCCAGCATTTT. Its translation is CASSIPSERLGQPQHF.

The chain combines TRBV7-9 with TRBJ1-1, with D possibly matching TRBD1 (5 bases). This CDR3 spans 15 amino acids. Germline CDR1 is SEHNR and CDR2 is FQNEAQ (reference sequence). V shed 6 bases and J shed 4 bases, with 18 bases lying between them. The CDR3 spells CASRAWEGRGTEAFF. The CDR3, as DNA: TGTGCCAGCAGGGCTTGGGAGGGACGGGGCACTGAAGCTTTCTTT.

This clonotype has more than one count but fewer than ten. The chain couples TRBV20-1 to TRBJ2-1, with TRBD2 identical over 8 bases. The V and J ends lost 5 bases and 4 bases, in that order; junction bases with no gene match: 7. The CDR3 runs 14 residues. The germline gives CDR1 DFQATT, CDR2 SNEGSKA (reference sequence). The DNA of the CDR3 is TGCAGTGCTGTGACTGGCGGGGGGTACAATGAGCAGTTCTTC. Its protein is CSAVTGGGYNEQFF.

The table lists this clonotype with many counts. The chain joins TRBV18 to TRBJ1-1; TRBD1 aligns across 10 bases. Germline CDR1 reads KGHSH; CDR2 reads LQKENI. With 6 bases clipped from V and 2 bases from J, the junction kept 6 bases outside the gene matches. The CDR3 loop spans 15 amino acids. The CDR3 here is CASSLTGGPNTEAFF. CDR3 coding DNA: TGTGCCAGCTCGCTGACAGGGGGCCCCAACACTGAAGCTTTCTTT.

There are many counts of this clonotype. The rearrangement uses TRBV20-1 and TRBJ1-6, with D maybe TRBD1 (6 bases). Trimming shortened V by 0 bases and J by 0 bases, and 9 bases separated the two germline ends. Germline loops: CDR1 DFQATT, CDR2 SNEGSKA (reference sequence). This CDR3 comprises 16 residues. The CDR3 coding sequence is TGCAGTGCTAGAGATTCCAGGGGCTCCTATAATTCACCCCTCCACTTT. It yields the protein CSARDSRGSYNSPLHF.

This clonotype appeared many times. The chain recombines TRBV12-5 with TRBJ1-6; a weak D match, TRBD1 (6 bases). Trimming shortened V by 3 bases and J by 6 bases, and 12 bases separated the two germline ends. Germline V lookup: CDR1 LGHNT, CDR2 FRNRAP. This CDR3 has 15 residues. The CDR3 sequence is CASGFQGRGNSPLHF. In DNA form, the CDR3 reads TGTGCTAGTGGTTTCCAGGGCAGGGGTAATTCACCCCTCCACTTT.

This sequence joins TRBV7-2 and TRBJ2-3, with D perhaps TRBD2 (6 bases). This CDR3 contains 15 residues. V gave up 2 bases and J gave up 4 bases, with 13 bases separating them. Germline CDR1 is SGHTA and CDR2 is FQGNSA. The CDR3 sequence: CASSLSGEVSDTQYF. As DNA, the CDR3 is TGTGCCAGCAGCTTATCTGGGGAGGTCTCAGATACGCAGTATTTT.

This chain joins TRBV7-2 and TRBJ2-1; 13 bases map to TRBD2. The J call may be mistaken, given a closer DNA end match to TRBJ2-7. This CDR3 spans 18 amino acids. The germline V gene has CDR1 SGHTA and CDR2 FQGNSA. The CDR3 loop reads CASSLGGLAGRNAGEQYF. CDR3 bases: TGTGCCAGCAGCTTAGGGGGACTAGCGGGGAGAAATGCGGGCGAGCAGTACTTC.

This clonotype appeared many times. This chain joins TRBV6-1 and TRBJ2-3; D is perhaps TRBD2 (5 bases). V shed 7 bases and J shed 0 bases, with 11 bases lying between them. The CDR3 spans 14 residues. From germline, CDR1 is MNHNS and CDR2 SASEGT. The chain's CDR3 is CASNPGGSTDTQYF. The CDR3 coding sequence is TGTGCCAGCAACCCAGGAGGCAGCACAGATACGCAGTATTTT.

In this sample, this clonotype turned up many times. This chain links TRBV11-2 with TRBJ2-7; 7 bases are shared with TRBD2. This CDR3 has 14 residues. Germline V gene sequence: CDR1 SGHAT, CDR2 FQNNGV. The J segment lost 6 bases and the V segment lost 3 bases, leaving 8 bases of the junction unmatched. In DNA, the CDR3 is TGTGCCAGCAGCTTTATGGGGGGGGGGTCCGAGCAGTACTTC. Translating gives CASSFMGGGSEQYF.

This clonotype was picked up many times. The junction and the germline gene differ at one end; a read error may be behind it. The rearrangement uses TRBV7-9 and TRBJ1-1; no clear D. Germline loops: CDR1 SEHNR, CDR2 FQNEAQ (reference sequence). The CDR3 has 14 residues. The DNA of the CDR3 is TGTGCCAGCAGCTTAGACCCCCCGGGTCCTGAGGCTTTCTTT. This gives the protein CASSLDPPGPEAFF.

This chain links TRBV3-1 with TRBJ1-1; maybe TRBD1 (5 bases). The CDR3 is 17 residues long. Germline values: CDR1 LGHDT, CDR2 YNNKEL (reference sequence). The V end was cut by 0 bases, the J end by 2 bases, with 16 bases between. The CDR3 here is CASSQEPRAGSNTEAFF. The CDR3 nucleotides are TGTGCCAGCAGCCAAGAGCCCCGGGCAGGGAGTAACACTGAAGCTTTCTTT.

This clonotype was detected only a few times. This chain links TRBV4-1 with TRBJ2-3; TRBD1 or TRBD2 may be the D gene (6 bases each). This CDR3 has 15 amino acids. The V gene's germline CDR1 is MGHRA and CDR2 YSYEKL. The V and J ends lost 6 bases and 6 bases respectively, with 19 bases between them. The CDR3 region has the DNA TGCGCCAGCAGGGATACGGGGGCTTATGAGGATACGCAGTATTTT. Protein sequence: CASRDTGAYEDTQYF.

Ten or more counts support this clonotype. DNA for the CDR3: TGTGCCAGCAGTACAGGGACAGGGGGAGCCTACGAGCAGTACTTC. Its translation is CASSTGTGGAYEQYF. This sequence joins TRBV6-1 and TRBJ2-7, with 11 bases that match TRBD1. Trimming took 5 bases from V and 2 from J; bases not matched to a gene: 5. This CDR3 is 15 amino acids long. Germline V lookup: CDR1 MNHNS, CDR2 SASEGT.

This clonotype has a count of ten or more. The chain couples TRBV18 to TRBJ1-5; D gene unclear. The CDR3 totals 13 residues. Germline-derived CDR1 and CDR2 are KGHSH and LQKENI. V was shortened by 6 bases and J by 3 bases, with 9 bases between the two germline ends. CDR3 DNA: TGTGCCAGCTCTCATCAATCCAATCAGCCCCAGCATTTT. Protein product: CASSHQSNQPQHF.

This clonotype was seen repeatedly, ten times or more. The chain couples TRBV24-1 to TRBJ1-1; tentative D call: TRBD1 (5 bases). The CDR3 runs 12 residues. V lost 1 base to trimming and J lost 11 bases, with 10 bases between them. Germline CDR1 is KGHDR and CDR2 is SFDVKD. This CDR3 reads CATSDFQGRAFF. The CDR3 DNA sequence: TGTGCCACCAGTGATTTTCAGGGTCGGGCTTTCTTT.

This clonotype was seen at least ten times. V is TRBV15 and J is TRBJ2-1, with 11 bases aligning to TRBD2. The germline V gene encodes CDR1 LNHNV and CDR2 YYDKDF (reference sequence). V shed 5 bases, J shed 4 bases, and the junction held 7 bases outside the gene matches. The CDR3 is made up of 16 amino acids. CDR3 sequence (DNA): TGTGCCACCAGCGTCTATCTAGCGGGGGGATACAATGAGCAGTTCTTC. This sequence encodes CATSVYLAGGYNEQFF.

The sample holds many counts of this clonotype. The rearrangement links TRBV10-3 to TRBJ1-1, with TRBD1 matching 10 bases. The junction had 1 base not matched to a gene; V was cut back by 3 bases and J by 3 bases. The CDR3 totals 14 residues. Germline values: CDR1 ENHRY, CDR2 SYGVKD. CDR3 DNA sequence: TGTGCCATCAGTGACGGACAGGGGGACACTGAAGCTTTCTTT. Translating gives CAISDGQGDTEAFF.

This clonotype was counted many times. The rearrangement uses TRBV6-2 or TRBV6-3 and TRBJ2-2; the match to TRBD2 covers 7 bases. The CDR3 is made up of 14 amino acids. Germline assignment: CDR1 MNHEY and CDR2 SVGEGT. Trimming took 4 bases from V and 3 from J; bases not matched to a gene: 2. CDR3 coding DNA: TGTGCCAGCAGTTTCGGACTAGACACCGGGGAGCTGTTTTTT. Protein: CASSFGLDTGELFF.

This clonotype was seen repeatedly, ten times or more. The CDR3 sequence: CASIGTGVFYEQYF. CDR3 nucleotides: TGTGCCAGCATCGGGACAGGGGTTTTTTACGAGCAGTACTTC. The gene calls are TRBV6-2 or TRBV6-3 and TRBJ2-7, with 10 bases identical to TRBD1. The V and J ends lost 7 bases and 4 bases, in that order; junction bases with no gene match: 7. The CDR3 contains 14 residues. Germline values: CDR1 MNHEY, CDR2 SVGEGT.

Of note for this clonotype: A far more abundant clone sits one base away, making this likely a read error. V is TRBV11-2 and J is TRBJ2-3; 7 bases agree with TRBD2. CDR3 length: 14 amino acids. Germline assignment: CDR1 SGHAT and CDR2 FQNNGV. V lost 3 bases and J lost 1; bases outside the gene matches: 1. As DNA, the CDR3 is TGTGCCAGCAGCTTCCTAGCGGGCACAGATACGCAGTATTTT. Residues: CASSFLAGTDTQYF.

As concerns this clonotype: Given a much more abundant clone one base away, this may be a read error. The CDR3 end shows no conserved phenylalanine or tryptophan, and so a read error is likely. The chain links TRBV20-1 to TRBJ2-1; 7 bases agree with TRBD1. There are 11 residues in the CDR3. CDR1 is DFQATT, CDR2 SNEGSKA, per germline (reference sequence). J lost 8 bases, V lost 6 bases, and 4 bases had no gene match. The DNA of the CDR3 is TGCAGTGCCATAACAGGGGATGAGCAGTTCGTC. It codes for CSAITGDEQFV.

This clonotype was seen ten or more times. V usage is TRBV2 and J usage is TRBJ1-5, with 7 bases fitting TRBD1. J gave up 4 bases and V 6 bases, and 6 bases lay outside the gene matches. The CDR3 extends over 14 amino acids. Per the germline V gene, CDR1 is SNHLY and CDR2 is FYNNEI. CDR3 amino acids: CASREGQSNQPQHF. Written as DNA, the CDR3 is TGTGCCAGCAGAGAGGGACAGAGTAATCAGCCCCAGCATTTT.

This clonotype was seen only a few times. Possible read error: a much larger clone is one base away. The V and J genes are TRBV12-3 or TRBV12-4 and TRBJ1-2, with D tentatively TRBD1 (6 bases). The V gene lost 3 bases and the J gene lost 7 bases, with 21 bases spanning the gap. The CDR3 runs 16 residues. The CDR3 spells CASSLLQGGGNGGYTF. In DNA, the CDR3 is TGTGCCAGCAGTTTGCTTCAGGGAGGGGGTAATGGTGGCTACACCTTC.